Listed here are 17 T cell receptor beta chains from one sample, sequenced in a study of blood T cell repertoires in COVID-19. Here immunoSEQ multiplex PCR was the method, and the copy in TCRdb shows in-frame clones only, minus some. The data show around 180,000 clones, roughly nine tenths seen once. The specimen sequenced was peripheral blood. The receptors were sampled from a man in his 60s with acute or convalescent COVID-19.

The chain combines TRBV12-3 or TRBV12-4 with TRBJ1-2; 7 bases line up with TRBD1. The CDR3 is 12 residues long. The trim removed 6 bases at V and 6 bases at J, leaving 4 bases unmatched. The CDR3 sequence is CASRQDRDGYTF. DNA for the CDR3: TGTGCCAGCAGACAAGACAGGGATGGCTACACCTTC.

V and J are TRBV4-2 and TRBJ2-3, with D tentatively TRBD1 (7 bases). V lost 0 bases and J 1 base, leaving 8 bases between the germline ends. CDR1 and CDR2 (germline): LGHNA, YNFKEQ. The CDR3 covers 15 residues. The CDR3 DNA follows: TGTGCCAGCAGCCAAGACAGGGGGGGCACAGATACGCAGTATTTT. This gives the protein CASSQDRGGTDTQYF.

CDR3 amino acids: CASSPGGWAGNTIYF. Here the CDR3 DNA reads TGTGCCAGCAGCCCCGGGGGGTGGGCTGGAAACACCATATATTTT. The chain recombines TRBV9 with TRBJ1-3; TRBD1 might be the D (5 bases). In germline, CDR1 is SGDLS, CDR2 YYNGEE. CDR3 length: 15 amino acids. Between the trimmed V and J ends, which lost 4 bases and 2 bases, there was a span of 13 bases.

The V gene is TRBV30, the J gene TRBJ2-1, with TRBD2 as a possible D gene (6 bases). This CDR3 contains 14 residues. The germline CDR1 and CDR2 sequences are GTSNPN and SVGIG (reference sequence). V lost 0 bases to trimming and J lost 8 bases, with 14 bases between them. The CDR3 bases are TGTGCCTGGAGTGTCAGGACTACAGCGGATGAGCAGTTCTTC. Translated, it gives CAWSVRTTADEQFF. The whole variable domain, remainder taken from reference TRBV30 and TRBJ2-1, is SQTIHQWPATLVQPVGSPLSLECTVEGTSNPNLYWYRQAAGRGLQLLFYSVGIGQISSEVPQNLSASRPQDRQFILSSKKLLLSDSGFYLCAWSVRTTADEQFFGPGTRLTVL.

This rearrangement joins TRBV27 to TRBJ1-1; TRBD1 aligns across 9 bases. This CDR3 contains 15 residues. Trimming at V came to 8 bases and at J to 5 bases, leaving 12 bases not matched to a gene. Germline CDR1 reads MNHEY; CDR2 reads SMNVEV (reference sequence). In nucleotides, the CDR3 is TGTGCCAGCTGGAGGACAGGGGCGGAGTGGACTGAAGCTTTCTTT. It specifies CASWRTGAEWTEAFF.

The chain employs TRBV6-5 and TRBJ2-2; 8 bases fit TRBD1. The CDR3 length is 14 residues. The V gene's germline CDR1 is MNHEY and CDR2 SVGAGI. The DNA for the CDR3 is TGTGCTCTACGAAGGGACAGGAGGACCGGGGAGCTGTTTTTT. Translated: CALRRDRRTGELFF.

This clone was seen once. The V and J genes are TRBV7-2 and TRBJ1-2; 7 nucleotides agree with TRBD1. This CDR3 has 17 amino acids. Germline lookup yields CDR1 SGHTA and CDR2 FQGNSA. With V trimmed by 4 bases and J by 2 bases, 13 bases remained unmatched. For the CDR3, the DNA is TGTGCCAGCAGCTCAGGACAGGCGGGATCGGGGAACTATGGCTACACCTTC. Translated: CASSSGQAGSGNYGYTF.

The CDR3 here is CASSSSGGAGEAFF. In DNA, the CDR3 is TGTGCCAGCAGCTCTTCGGGAGGGGCGGGCGAAGCTTTCTTT. The chain joins TRBV7-2 to TRBJ1-1, with a possible D match to TRBD1 (5 bases). The CDR3 runs to 14 residues. CDR1 and CDR2 (germline): SGHTA, FQGNSA. V was shortened by 4 bases and J by 8 bases, with 17 bases between the two germline ends.

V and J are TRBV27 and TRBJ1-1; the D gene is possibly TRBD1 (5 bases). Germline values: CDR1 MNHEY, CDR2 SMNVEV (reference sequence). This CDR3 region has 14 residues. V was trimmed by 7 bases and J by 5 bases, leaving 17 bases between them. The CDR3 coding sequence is TGTGCCAGCACCACTCAGGGTTTGTGGACTGAAGCTTTCTTT. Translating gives CASTTQGLWTEAFF.

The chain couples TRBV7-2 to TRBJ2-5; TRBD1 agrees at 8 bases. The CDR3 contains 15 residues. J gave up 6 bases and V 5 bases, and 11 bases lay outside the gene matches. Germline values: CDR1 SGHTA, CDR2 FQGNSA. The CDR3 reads CASSPGQGAKKTQYF. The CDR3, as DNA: TGTGCCAGCAGCCCAGGCCAGGGGGCAAAAAAGACCCAGTACTTC. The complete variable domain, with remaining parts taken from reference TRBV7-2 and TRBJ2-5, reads GAGVSQSPSNKVTEKGKDVELRCDPISGHTALYWYRQSLGQGLEFLIYFQGNSAPDKSGLPSDRFSAERTGGSVSTLTIQRTQQEDSAVYLCASSPGQGAKKTQYFGPGTRLLVL.

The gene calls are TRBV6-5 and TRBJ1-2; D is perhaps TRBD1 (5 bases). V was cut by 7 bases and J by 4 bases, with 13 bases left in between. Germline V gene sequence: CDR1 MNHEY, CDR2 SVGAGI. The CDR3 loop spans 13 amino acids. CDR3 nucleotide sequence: TGTGCCAGCACCCCGAGTAGGGGCTATGGCTACACCTTC. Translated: CASTPSRGYGYTF.

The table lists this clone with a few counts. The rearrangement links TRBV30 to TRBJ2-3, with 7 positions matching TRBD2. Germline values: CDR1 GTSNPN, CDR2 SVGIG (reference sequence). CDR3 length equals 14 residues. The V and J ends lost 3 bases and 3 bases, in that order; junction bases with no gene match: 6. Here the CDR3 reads CAWRSGGWTDTQYF. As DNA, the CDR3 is TGTGCCTGGAGGTCGGGGGGATGGACAGATACGCAGTATTTT.

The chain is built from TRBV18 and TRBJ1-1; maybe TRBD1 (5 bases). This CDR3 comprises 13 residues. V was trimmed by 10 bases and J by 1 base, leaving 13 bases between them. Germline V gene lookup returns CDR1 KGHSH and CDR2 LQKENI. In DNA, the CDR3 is TGTGCCACCTCGGGGCAGGCGAACACTGAAGCTTTCTTT. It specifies CATSGQANTEAFF.

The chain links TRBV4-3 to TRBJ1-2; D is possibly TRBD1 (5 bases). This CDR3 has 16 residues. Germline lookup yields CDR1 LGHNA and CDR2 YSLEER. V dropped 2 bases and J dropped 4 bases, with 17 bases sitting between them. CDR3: CASSQNLWGVTYGYTF. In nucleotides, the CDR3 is TGCGCCAGCAGCCAAAACCTCTGGGGCGTAACCTATGGCTACACCTTC.

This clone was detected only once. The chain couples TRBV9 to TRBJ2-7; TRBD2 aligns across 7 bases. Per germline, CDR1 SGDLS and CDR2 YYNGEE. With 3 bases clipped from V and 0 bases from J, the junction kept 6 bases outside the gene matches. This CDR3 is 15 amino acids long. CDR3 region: CASSEASGTSYEQYF. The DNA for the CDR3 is TGTGCCAGCAGCGAGGCTAGCGGCACCTCCTACGAGCAGTACTTC.

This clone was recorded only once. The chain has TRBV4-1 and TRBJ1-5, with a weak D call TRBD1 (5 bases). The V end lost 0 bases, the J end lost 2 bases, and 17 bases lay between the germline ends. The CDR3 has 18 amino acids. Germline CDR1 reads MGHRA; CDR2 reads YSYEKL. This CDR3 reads CASSQDQKGWVGNQPQHF. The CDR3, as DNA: TGCGCCAGCAGCCAAGACCAAAAGGGGTGGGTGGGCAATCAGCCCCAGCATTTT.

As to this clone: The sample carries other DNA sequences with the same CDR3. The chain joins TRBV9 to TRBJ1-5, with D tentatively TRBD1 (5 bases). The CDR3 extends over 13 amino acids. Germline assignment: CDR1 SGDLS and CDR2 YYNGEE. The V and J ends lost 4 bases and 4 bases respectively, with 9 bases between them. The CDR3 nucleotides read TGTGCCAGCAGCCCCGGGGGGAATCAGCCCCAGCATTTT. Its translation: CASSPGGNQPQHF.